This is a list of T cell receptor beta chains from one sample in a study of blood T cell repertoires in COVID-19. The method was immunoSEQ multiplex PCR; TCRdb's version includes in-frame clones alone and lacks a portion of them. The sample has about 440,000 clones; around 89% are singletons. Sequenced input: peripheral blood. These receptor sequences come from a woman aged 30 to 39 with acute or convalescent COVID-19. The conserved cysteine and the conserved F or W are not part of the CDR3 here.

cdr3_aa: ASSSANTATKNIQY
v_call: TRBV5-6
j_call: TRBJ2-4
cdr3_length: 14

cdr3_aa: ASSPGQVIETQY
v_call: TRBV5-1
j_call: TRBJ2-5
cdr3_length: 12

cdr3_aa: ASDLTVDGLSYNEQF
v_call: TRBV2
j_call: TRBJ2-1
cdr3_length: 15

cdr3_aa: ASSLGGAFTDTQY
v_call: TRBV5-1
j_call: TRBJ2-3
cdr3_length: 13

cdr3_aa: ASSPSSGGYVTGELF
v_call: TRBV7-7
j_call: TRBJ2-2
cdr3_length: 15

cdr3_aa: ASSLETGGFDEQF
v_call: TRBV5-1
j_call: TRBJ2-1
cdr3_length: 13

cdr3_aa: ASSTDYGYT
v_call: TRBV6-5
j_call: TRBJ1-2
cdr3_length: 9

cdr3_aa: ASSNLGGARETQY
v_call: TRBV2
j_call: TRBJ2-5
cdr3_length: 13

cdr3_aa: ASSTRVGQPQH
v_call: TRBV7-2
j_call: TRBJ1-5
cdr3_length: 11

cdr3_aa: SGSAGGPYNEQF
v_call: TRBV29-1
j_call: TRBJ2-1
cdr3_length: 12

cdr3_aa: ASSLGRLQETQY
v_call: TRBV5-5
j_call: TRBJ2-5
cdr3_length: 12

cdr3_aa: ASSPTATGELF
v_call: TRBV7-3
j_call: TRBJ2-2
cdr3_length: 11

cdr3_aa: ASSDDRESVEAF
v_call: TRBV11-2
j_call: TRBJ1-1
cdr3_length: 12

cdr3_aa: AWSLGQKNQPQH
v_call: TRBV30
j_call: TRBJ1-5
cdr3_length: 12

cdr3_aa: ATKTGDTEAF
v_call: TRBV19
j_call: TRBJ1-1
cdr3_length: 10

cdr3_aa: ASSLSGTRPYEQY
v_call: TRBV3-1/TRBV3-2
j_call: TRBJ2-7
cdr3_length: 13

cdr3_aa: ASSLRTGLRSYEQY
v_call: TRBV28
j_call: TRBJ2-7
cdr3_length: 14

cdr3_aa: AWGSTGTATFGYT
v_call: TRBV30
j_call: TRBJ1-2
cdr3_length: 13

cdr3_aa: ASSLGGFGEAF
v_call: TRBV7-3
j_call: TRBJ1-1
cdr3_length: 11

cdr3_aa: ASSHSDRTYEQY
v_call: TRBV3-1/TRBV3-2
j_call: TRBJ2-7
cdr3_length: 12

cdr3_aa: AISGRAYEQY
v_call: TRBV10-3
j_call: TRBJ2-7
cdr3_length: 10

cdr3_aa: ASSLLAGTSANTGELF
v_call: TRBV3-1/TRBV3-2
j_call: TRBJ2-2
cdr3_length: 16

cdr3_aa: ASSSGQGVRAEAF
v_call: TRBV9
j_call: TRBJ1-1
cdr3_length: 13

cdr3_aa: ASSQRHRNGVSGELF
v_call: TRBV4-1
j_call: TRBJ2-2
cdr3_length: 15

cdr3_aa: ASSYTGVRNSPLH
v_call: TRBV6-5
j_call: TRBJ1-6
cdr3_length: 13

cdr3_aa: AWTFKNTEAF
v_call: TRBV30
j_call: TRBJ1-1
cdr3_length: 10

cdr3_aa: ASSQDLQGELF
v_call: TRBV4-2
j_call: TRBJ2-2
cdr3_length: 11

cdr3_aa: ASSPRQGMGSNEQF
v_call: TRBV9
j_call: TRBJ2-1
cdr3_length: 14

cdr3_aa: ASSFGGAYEQY
v_call: TRBV11-2
j_call: TRBJ2-7
cdr3_length: 11

cdr3_aa: ASSLRAGGAYEQY
v_call: TRBV27
j_call: TRBJ2-7
cdr3_length: 13

cdr3_aa: ASSSGLAGLNEQF
v_call: TRBV5-1
j_call: TRBJ2-1
cdr3_length: 13

cdr3_aa: ASSLQGETQY
v_call: TRBV5-1
j_call: TRBJ2-5
cdr3_length: 10